The rows below give T cell receptor beta chains drawn from one sample of a study of tumor and adjacent non-tumor tissue in lung cancer. One entry per CDR3 protein, called by TCRdb with MiXCR from the multiplex PCR reads. Among about 100,000 distinct CDR3 sequences listed, more than 55% were seen once. Input material: distant non-tumor lung tissue. The receptors originated from a man younger than 45 with non-small cell lung cancer. Both conserved end residues are part of each CDR3. A D gene is named only where the DNA matches it firmly. Only some rows state a clone size, as once, few, many or a class for expanded clones.

j_call	v_call	cdr3_length	clone_size	d_call	cdr3_aa
TRBJ2-1	TRBV5-1	14	NA	TRBD2	CTSSSGRSYNEQFF
TRBJ2-5	TRBV6-5	13	once	TRBD1	CASRRQGRETEYF
TRBJ2-1	TRBV28	12	NA	NA	CASSLGVYEQFF
TRBJ2-4	TRBV11-1	16	NA	NA	CASIHSGRATINIQYF
TRBJ1-1	TRBV12-3/TRBV12-4	14	many	NA	CASSSRPSLTEAFF
TRBJ2-1	TRBV11-2	15	large	TRBD1	CASSPWTGHYNEQFF
TRBJ1-5	TRBV20-1	14	few	NA	CSARDANRDQPQHF
TRBJ1-6	TRBV20-1	14	NA	TRBD1	CSAREGTDNSPLHF
TRBJ1-2	TRBV12-3/TRBV12-4	13	NA	NA	CASSLALFDGYTF
TRBJ2-2	TRBV24-1	14	NA	TRBD1	CATRGTESPGELFF
TRBJ2-3	TRBV12-3/TRBV12-4	16	many	TRBD2	CASSPGLAGTTDTQYF
TRBJ2-7	TRBV12-3/TRBV12-4	14	NA	NA	CASSVGLESHEQYF
TRBJ2-3	TRBV2	17	NA	TRBD2	CASSPARLAGVEDTQYF
TRBJ2-1	TRBV20-1	13	NA	NA	CSASSPGYDGRFF
TRBJ1-1	TRBV6-6	15	NA	NA	CASSYVGGGGTESFF
TRBJ2-5	TRBV20-1	12	NA	NA	CSTRRGAETRYF